The 10 T cell receptor beta chains in this list originate from one sample, sequenced in a study of Ad26.COV2.S vaccination and SARS-CoV-2 variants. Documented treatment: roughly 19 received Ad26.COV2.S at low or high dose, single or two shots; about 5 received placebo; per-sample allocation not given. Samples were taken on day 63 after the first vaccine or placebo injection. TCRdb keeps only in-frame clones here, not all; method: immunoSEQ multiplex PCR. The sample contains 300,000 to 400,000 clones, 65% to 90% of which appear only once. The sample in question was peripheral blood, obtained in a trial of Ad26.COV2.S vaccine versus placebo. These receptors were collected from a person between 18 and 65 years old who received the Ad26.COV2.S COVID-19 vaccine or a placebo.

This sequence joins TRBV19 and TRBJ2-5; maybe TRBD2 (5 bases). CDR3 size: 16 residues. V lost 5 bases and J 5 bases, leaving 21 bases between the germline ends. In germline, CDR1 is LNHDA, CDR2 SQIVND (reference sequence). The CDR3, as DNA: TGTGCCAGTAGTGACCCCGGAGGACCTCACCCGGAGACCCAGTACTTC. Its translation is CASSDPGGPHPETQYF.

This chain joins TRBV4-3 and TRBJ2-7, with D perhaps assigned TRBD1 or TRBD2 (5 bases each). V shed 0 bases and J shed 0 bases, with 12 bases lying between them. CDR1 LGHNA and CDR2 YSLEER come from the germline V gene. This CDR3 is 16 amino acids long. The CDR3 here is CASSQDMRGNSYEQYF. The CDR3 nucleotides read TGCGCCAGCAGCCAAGATATGAGGGGAAACTCCTACGAGCAGTACTTC.

The chain carries TRBV9 and TRBJ2-7, with 8 positions matching TRBD2. From germline, CDR1 is SGDLS and CDR2 YYNGEE. This CDR3 comprises 17 residues. V trimming: 0 bases; J trimming: 2 bases; junction bases outside the gene matches: 10. In DNA, the CDR3 is TGTGCCAGCAGCGTAGCTACCGGTACTAGCGGAACCTACGAGCAGTACTTC. Encoded protein: CASSVATGTSGTYEQYF.

This chain uses TRBV6-5 with TRBJ2-2, with no clear D. Trimming took 6 bases from V and 1 from J, leaving 6 bases between them. The CDR3 contains 13 residues. CDR1 is MNHEY, CDR2 SVGAGI, per germline. The CDR3 here is CASRNRNTGELFF. For the CDR3, the DNA is TGTGCCAGCAGAAACAGGAACACCGGGGAGCTGTTTTTT.

The chain carries TRBV19 and TRBJ2-7; TRBD1 matches 7 bases. Trimming at V came to 6 bases and at J to 3 bases, leaving 11 bases not matched to a gene. CDR1 LNHDA and CDR2 SQIVND come from the germline V gene (reference sequence). CDR3 size: 15 residues. CDR3 DNA sequence: TGTGCCAGTAGCAAGGGGGCTCAACCTTTCTACGAGCAGTACTTC. Translation gives CASSKGAQPFYEQYF.

The chain links TRBV5-5 to TRBJ1-5, with 8 bases that match TRBD1. The CDR3 is 13 amino acids. The V gene end was trimmed by 4 bases and the J gene end by 6 bases; junction bases not matched to a gene: 3. Germline CDR1 reads SGHKS; CDR2 reads YYEKEE (reference sequence). CDR3 sequence reads: CASSVTGVQPQHF. The CDR3 bases are TGTGCCAGCAGCGTGACAGGGGTTCAGCCCCAGCATTTT.

Only a few counts were recorded for this clone. The chain carries TRBV7-9 and TRBJ1-1; no definite D call. Between the trimmed V and J ends, which lost 5 bases and 8 bases, there was a span of 9 bases. CDR1 and CDR2 from the germline V gene are SEHNR and FQNEAQ (reference sequence). This CDR3 has 11 amino acids. The CDR3 reads CASSLREEAFF. The CDR3, as DNA: TGTGCCAGCAGCCTCCGCGAAGAAGCTTTCTTT.

The chain carries TRBV20-1 and TRBJ2-1; D not resolved. Trimming shortened V by 3 bases and J by 6 bases, and 15 bases separated the two germline ends. This CDR3 contains 14 residues. Germline V gives CDR1 DFQATT, CDR2 SNEGSKA (reference sequence). The CDR3 sequence is CSASWAVGINEQFF. CDR3 sequence (DNA): TGCAGTGCTAGTTGGGCGGTGGGCATCAATGAGCAGTTCTTC.

The chain uses TRBV11-2 and TRBJ2-4, with a weak D call TRBD2 (6 bases). CDR1 and CDR2 (germline): SGHAT, FQNNGV. V lost 5 bases and J lost 0, with 8 bases in between. CDR3 size: 14 residues. CDR3 protein: CASSIGGAKNIQYF. CDR3 DNA: TGTGCCAGCAGCATCGGGGGAGCCAAAAACATTCAGTACTTC.

In this sample, this clone turned up a few times. The CDR3 is CASRGAAGELFF. In DNA form, the CDR3 reads TGTGCCAGCAGGGGCGCAGCCGGGGAGCTGTTTTTT. The rearrangement joins TRBV9 to TRBJ2-2; the D is unclear. Germline CDR1 SGDLS, CDR2 YYNGEE. V shed 5 bases and J shed 6 bases, with 8 bases lying between them. CDR3 length equals 12 residues.